A selection of T cell receptor beta chains follows, all from one sample in a study of T cells after yellow fever vaccination. TCRdb fed the 5' RACE reads into MiXCR, producing one record per CDR3 protein. The sample carries 500,000 to 650,000 distinct CDR3 sequences, 9% to 15% recorded once. The source was PBMCs, collected on the day of the yellow fever booster vaccination. The receptors here all came from a man aged 30 to 45 who received the YFV17D yellow fever vaccine. The CDR3 runs from the conserved cysteine through the conserved F or W. The D gene is left open where the match is weak. Clone size is stated in some rows and not others, as once, few, many or a class when expanded.

size | D | J | V | DNA | CDR3
few | TRBD2 | TRBJ2-7 | TRBV28 | TGTGCCAGCCGACTAGCGGGAGGGCGAGAGCAGTACTTC | CASRLAGGREQYF
few | - | TRBJ2-3 | TRBV6-2/TRBV6-3 | TGTGCCAGCAACCATGGGTCCGGGATCACAGATACGCAGTATTTT | CASNHGSGITDTQYF
- | - | TRBJ1-1 | TRBV12-3/TRBV12-4 | TGTGCCAGCAGTTTAGGAAGGGTATCTGAAGCTTTCTTT | CASSLGRVSEAFF
- | - | TRBJ2-5 | TRBV12-5 | TGTGCTAGTGGTTTGGCATTTGAGACCCAGTACTTC | CASGLAFETQYF
few | - | TRBJ2-7 | TRBV12-3/TRBV12-4 | TGTGCCAGCAGCCGCCTGGGGGACTACGAGCAGTACTTC | CASSRLGDYEQYF
few | - | TRBJ2-1 | TRBV20-1 | TGCAGTGCTAGAGATAGGGTCGGTGAGCAGTTCTTC | CSARDRVGEQFF
few | - | TRBJ2-6 | TRBV9 | TGTGCCAGCAGCGTAGAGGTTGGGGCCAACGTCCTGACTTTC | CASSVEVGANVLTF
- | TRBD2 | TRBJ2-7 | TRBV14 | TGTGCCAGCAGCCTGGGACTAGGAGTGTTCTACGAGCAGTACTTC | CASSLGLGVFYEQYF
- | TRBD1 | TRBJ2-3 | TRBV20-1 | TGCAGTGCTTCGACAGGGGGCGCGACCATGTTAACGGGAGTGGATACGCAGTATTTT | CSASTGGATMLTGVDTQYF
- | - | TRBJ2-5 | TRBV29-1 | TGCAGCGTTGGTGCCACAGGAGAGACCCAGTACTTC | CSVGATGETQYF
few | - | TRBJ2-3 | TRBV25-1 | TGTGCCAGCAGTGAATTGCAGGGTGGGACAGATACGCAGTATTTT | CASSELQGGTDTQYF
- | - | TRBJ2-5 | TRBV30 | TGTGCCTGGAGTGTTATGGGCCAAGAGACCCAGTACTTC | CAWSVMGQETQYF
- | - | TRBJ2-7 | TRBV29-1 | TGCAGCGTTGTTGTACGGCCATACGAGCAGTACTTC | CSVVVRPYEQYF
few | - | TRBJ1-1 | TRBV15 | TGTGCCACCAGTCAGTTAGGTCTCTCCCGGGACACTGAAGCTTTCTTT | CATSQLGLSRDTEAFF
few | TRBD2 | TRBJ2-7 | TRBV20-1 | TGCAGTGCTAGAACTAGCGGGAGACCCCACGAGCAGTACTTC | CSARTSGRPHEQYF
- | TRBD2 | TRBJ2-1 | TRBV9 | TGTGCCAGCAGCGCCCGCGCGGGAGTCTCCTACAATGAGCAGTTCTTC | CASSARAGVSYNEQFF
- | - | TRBJ2-1 | TRBV29-1 | TGCAGCGTTGTAGCTTCCTACAATGAGCAGTTCTTC | CSVVASYNEQFF
- | - | TRBJ1-1 | TRBV27 | TGTGCCAGCAGTCCCCTCTTGAGGGGGACGGTGTTGGCTGCTTTCTTT | CASSPLLRGTVLAAFF
- | - | TRBJ2-1 | TRBV6-2/TRBV6-3 | TGTGCCAGCAGTTACTCGATGGGGGGCGAGCAGTTCTTC | CASSYSMGGEQFF
few | TRBD2 | TRBJ2-1 | TRBV6-1 | TGTGCCAGCAGCCCGGGGACTAGCGGGAGGGTCAGGCAGTTCTTC | CASSPGTSGRVRQFF
- | - | TRBJ2-1 | TRBV5-1 | TGCGCCAGCAGCTTGGAATTGGGTATCAGTGAGCAGTTCTTC | CASSLELGISEQFF
- | - | TRBJ2-1 | TRBV24-1 | TGTGCCACCAGTGATTTCGGTGGACAGGGACTAGCCTACAATGAGCAGTTCTTC | CATSDFGGQGLAYNEQFF
- | TRBD2 | TRBJ2-1 | TRBV12-3/TRBV12-4 | TGTGCCAGCAGTGCCGGGAGGGTCAATGAGCAGTTCTTC | CASSAGRVNEQFF
- | - | TRBJ2-1 | TRBV2 | TGTGCCAGCCTCCGATACAATGAGCAGTTCTTC | CASLRYNEQFF
- | - | TRBJ2-3 | TRBV12-5 | TGTGCTAGTGGTCTAGACAGCTATACGCAGTATTTT | CASGLDSYTQYF
many | - | TRBJ2-1 | TRBV15 | TGTGCCACCAGCGGAACTGGGGCCCTAGACTCCTACAATGAGCAGTTCTTC | CATSGTGALDSYNEQFF
- | - | TRBJ1-5 | TRBV24-1 | TGTGCCACCAGTGATTGGGGCAGCGCCCAGCATTTT | CATSDWGSAQHF
- | - | TRBJ2-1 | TRBV12-3/TRBV12-4 | TGTGCCAGCAGTTTAGGGTTACTGAGATCCTACAATGAGCAGTTCTTC | CASSLGLLRSYNEQFF
once | - | TRBJ2-1 | TRBV7-3 | TGTGCCAGCAGCTTAAAAGGCGGGTCGGGCTACAATGAGCAGTTCTTC | CASSLKGGSGYNEQFF
- | - | TRBJ1-5 | TRBV28 | TGTGCCAGCATGACGGGCAATCAGCCCCAGCATTTT | CASMTGNQPQHF
few | TRBD1 | TRBJ2-7 | TRBV6-5 | TGTGCCAGCAGTTCGACAGGGACCACCTACGAGCAGTACTTC | CASSSTGTTYEQYF